This T cell receptor beta chain was observed in a study of blood T cell repertoires in COVID-19. About the study: The cDNA or gDNA used as material had been derived from T cells, B-cell-depleted T cells, or PBMCs.

The CDR3 extends over 12 amino acids. Germline V lookup: CDR1 SGDLS, CDR2 YYNGEE. Trimming stripped 0 bases from V and 5 bases from J, with 5 bases between. Authors' processing steps: Amplified reference gene primers provided the basis for estimating nucleated cell counts. Clones were read by immunoSEQ multiplex PCR, and TCRdb kept only the in-frame ones, dropping some. The D gene and trimming were derived from the DNA, and the V and J assignments and clone size from that table. This sample has around 88,000 clones, with approximately 84% found just once. The receptor's source is a woman older than 75 with acute or convalescent COVID-19. Sequencing input: peripheral blood. The chain recombines TRBV9 with TRBJ2-5; no clear D gene. This chain's CDR3 is CASSVGHETQYF. The CDR3 coding sequence is TGTGCCAGCAGCGTAGGGCATGAGACCCAGTACTTC.